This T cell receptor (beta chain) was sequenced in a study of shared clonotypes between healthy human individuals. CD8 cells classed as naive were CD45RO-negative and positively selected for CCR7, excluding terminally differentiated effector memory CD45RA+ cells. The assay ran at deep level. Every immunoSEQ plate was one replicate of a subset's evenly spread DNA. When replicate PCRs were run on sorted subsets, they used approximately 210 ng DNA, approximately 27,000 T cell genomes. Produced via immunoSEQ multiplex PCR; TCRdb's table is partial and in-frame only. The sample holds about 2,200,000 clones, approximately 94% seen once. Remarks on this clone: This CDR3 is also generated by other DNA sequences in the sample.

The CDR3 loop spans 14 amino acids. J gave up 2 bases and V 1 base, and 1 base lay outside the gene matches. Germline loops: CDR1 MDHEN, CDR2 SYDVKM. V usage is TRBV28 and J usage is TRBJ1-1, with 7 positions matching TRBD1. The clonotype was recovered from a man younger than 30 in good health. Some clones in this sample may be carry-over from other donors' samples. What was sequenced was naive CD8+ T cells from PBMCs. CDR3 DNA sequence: TGTGCCAGCAGTTTATCAGGGGGTAACACTGAAGCTTTCTTT. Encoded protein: CASSLSGGNTEAFF. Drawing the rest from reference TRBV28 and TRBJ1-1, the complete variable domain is DVKVTQSSRYLVKRTGEKVFLECVQDMDHENMFWYRQDPGLGLRLIYFSYDVKMKEKGDIPEGYSVSREKKERFSLILESASTNQTSMYLCASSLSGGNTEAFFGQGTRLTVV.